The 23 T cell receptor beta chains below come from one sample, sequenced in a study of T cells in Graves' hyperthyroidism and ophthalmopathy. RNA transcripts yielded amplified TCR beta CDR3 regions. First-round RT-PCR with HTBI primers amplified the TCR CDR3 region. Each CDR3 protein is one row after TCRdb ran MiXCR on the multiplex PCR reads. The profile covers about 640,000 distinct CDR3 sequences, with less than 25% appearing a single time and 30% to 40% taken by the ten largest. Sequenced: blood. Receptors originate from a man in his thirties or forties with Graves' ophthalmopathy.

A note on this clonotype: This may come from a read error, since a much larger clone is one base off. The genes are TRBV7-2 and TRBJ2-3; D gene unclear. This CDR3 contains 15 residues. Germline V gives CDR1 SGHTA, CDR2 FQGNSA. The CDR3 nucleotides read TGTGCCAACAGCTTAGAAGGCGGACCCACAGATACGCAGTATTTT. Protein product: CANSLEGGPTDTQYF.

The chain joins TRBV13 to TRBJ2-5; 9 nucleotides align to TRBD2. Germline V lookup: CDR1 PRHDT, CDR2 FYEKMQ (reference sequence). CDR3 length equals 16 residues. V shed 5 bases, J shed 0 bases, and the junction held 7 bases outside the gene matches. CDR3 DNA: TGTGCCAGCAGCCAAACGAGACTAGCGGACCAAGAGACCCAGTACTTC. Its protein is CASSQTRLADQETQYF.

This clonotype was observed many times. J is TRBJ2-2 and V is TRBV18; no reliable D call. The CDR3 spans 15 residues. Germline V gene lookup returns CDR1 KGHSH and CDR2 LQKENI. Trimming stripped 3 bases from V and 1 base from J, with 9 bases between. The CDR3 reads CASSPTSENTGELFF. The CDR3 bases are TGTGCCAGCTCACCGACGTCGGAGAACACCGGGGAGCTGTTTTTT.

The V gene is TRBV3-1, the J gene TRBJ2-7, with TRBD2 matching over 12 bases. V shed 1 base, J shed 2 bases, and the junction held 15 bases outside the gene matches. Germline V gene data show CDR1 as LGHDT and CDR2 as YNNKEL (reference sequence). This CDR3 has 20 residues. CDR3 sequence: CASSQVLRGPWTSGTYEQYF. The CDR3, as DNA: TGTGCCAGCAGCCAAGTTCTCAGGGGACCGTGGACTAGCGGGACCTACGAGCAGTACTTC.

This clonotype was detected only a few times. The rearrangement joins TRBV7-9 to TRBJ1-1; D might be TRBD1 (6 bases). V lost 4 bases and J 8 bases, leaving 17 bases between the germline ends. CDR1 is SEHNR, CDR2 FQNEAQ, per germline (reference sequence). The CDR3 spans 14 residues. The CDR3 loop is CASSWDNGESEAFF. DNA for the CDR3: TGTGCCAGCAGCTGGGACAACGGGGAGTCCGAAGCTTTCTTT.

This clonotype was picked up many times. V gene TRBV20-1 combines with J gene TRBJ1-5; D remains ambiguous. The ends were cut back, 0 bases at V and 3 bases at J, with 3 bases in the middle. The germline V gene has CDR1 DFQATT and CDR2 SNEGSKA (reference sequence). The CDR3 sequence is 12 residues long. As DNA, the CDR3 is TGCAGTGCTAGAGATAACAATCAGCCCCAGCATTTT. Protein: CSARDNNQPQHF.

This clonotype was counted between two and nine times. The gene calls are TRBV4-1 and TRBJ2-1, with TRBD2 identical over 8 bases. This CDR3 spans 17 amino acids. Germline CDR1 and CDR2: MGHRA and YSYEKL. The V segment lost 4 bases and the J segment 6 bases; nucleotides outside the gene matches: 14. The CDR3 DNA reads TGCGCCAGCAGCCCCTTAAGAGGAGCGGGAGAGTTCAATGAGCAGTTCTTC. Protein sequence: CASSPLRGAGEFNEQFF.

This clonotype has a handful of counts. The chain employs TRBV6-1 and TRBJ1-6; D is uncertain. The CDR3 runs to 13 residues. Germline V gene data show CDR1 as MNHNS and CDR2 as SASEGT. V was clipped by 1 base and J by 7 bases, with 5 bases between them. The CDR3 DNA reads as TGTGCCAGCAGTGAAGGACTGAATTCACCCCTCCACTTT. Amino acids: CASSEGLNSPLHF.

This clonotype was picked up many times. The V gene is TRBV3-1, the J gene TRBJ2-7; 11 bases are shared with TRBD1. The junction had 7 bases not matched to a gene; V was cut back by 1 base and J by 5 bases. Per the germline V gene, CDR1 is LGHDT and CDR2 is YNNKEL (reference sequence). The length of the CDR3 is 16 residues. The CDR3 DNA reads TGTGCCAGCAGCCAAGTAAGGACAGGGGGCAAAGACGAGCAGTACTTC. Translation gives CASSQVRTGGKDEQYF.

This clonotype was counted many times. This CDR3 is CASDPGQGGYSPLHF. The CDR3 coding sequence is TGTGCCTCAGACCCCGGACAGGGGGGTTATTCACCCCTCCACTTT. V and J are TRBV10-3 and TRBJ1-6; the match to TRBD1 covers 10 bases. The CDR3 is made up of 15 amino acids. In germline, CDR1 is ENHRY, CDR2 SYGVKD. The J segment lost 8 bases and the V segment lost 11 bases, leaving 12 bases of the junction unmatched.

This clonotype has only a few counts. The genes are TRBV9 and TRBJ2-3; 13 bases agree with TRBD2. The junction had 6 bases not matched to a gene; V was cut back by 3 bases and J by 2 bases. This CDR3 comprises 17 residues. Germline lookup yields CDR1 SGDLS and CDR2 YYNGEE. The CDR3: CASSETGLAGFTDTQYF. CDR3 nucleotides: TGTGCCAGCAGCGAAACGGGACTAGCGGGGTTCACAGATACGCAGTATTTT.

This clonotype was counted at least ten times. The chain carries TRBV20-1 and TRBJ1-6; D is perhaps TRBD1 (5 bases). CDR3 length: 18 amino acids. Germline CDR1 is DFQATT and CDR2 is SNEGSKA (reference sequence). V gave up 1 base and J gave up 2 bases, with 18 bases separating them. The CDR3 loop reads CSARVGGKSRTYNSPLHF. CDR3 sequence (DNA): TGCAGTGCTAGAGTCGGGGGGAAATCCCGCACCTATAATTCACCCCTCCACTTT.

The rearrangement uses TRBV28 and TRBJ2-2, with 9 bases fitting TRBD2. CDR1 MDHEN and CDR2 SYDVKM come from the germline V gene. V lost 5 bases, J lost 0 bases, and 7 bases stayed unmatched. The CDR3 contains 17 residues. In DNA form, the CDR3 reads TGTGCCAGCAGTGAACTAGCGGGCGTCGCGAACACCGGGGAGCTGTTTTTT. Translated, it gives CASSELAGVANTGELFF.

The chain combines TRBV6-2 or TRBV6-3 with TRBJ2-5; no reliable D call. This CDR3 is 15 amino acids long. Looked up from germline, CDR1 is MNHEY and CDR2 is SVGEGT. V lost 3 bases and J 7 bases, leaving 18 bases between the germline ends. The CDR3 loop reads CASSYSLQPSGTQYF. The CDR3 bases are TGTGCCAGCAGTTATTCGCTACAGCCAAGTGGGACCCAGTACTTC.

The V and J genes are TRBV25-1 and TRBJ1-6, with TRBD1 matching 7 bases. Germline V CDR1 and CDR2: MGHDK, SYGVNS. The CDR3 covers 13 residues. Trimming removed 6 bases from V and 9 bases from J; junction bases left unmatched: 5. CDR3 amino acids: CASRAGGSSPLHF. The CDR3 coding sequence is TGTGCCAGCAGAGCAGGGGGTTCTTCACCCCTCCACTTT.

This clonotype was counted only a few times. The chain is built from TRBV5-8 and TRBJ2-5; no reliable D call. The CDR3 spans 13 residues. V dropped 4 bases and J dropped 1 base, with 8 bases sitting between them. Germline CDR1 and CDR2: SGHTS and YDEGEE. This chain's CDR3 is CASSQRTQETQYF. CDR3 in DNA: TGTGCCAGCAGCCAGAGGACCCAAGAGACCCAGTACTTC. The full variable domain, in which reference TRBV5-8 and TRBJ2-5 provide the parts outside the CDR3, is EAGVTQSPTHLIKTRGQQATLRCSPISGHTSVYWYQQALGLGLQFLLWYDEGEERNRGNFPPRFSGRQFPNYSSELNVNALELEDSALYLCASSQRTQETQYFGPGTRLLVL.

This clonotype was detected only a few times. V and J are TRBV7-2 and TRBJ2-7, with TRBD1 matching 9 bases. After removal of 5 bases from V and 3 bases from J, the junction contained 8 bases not matched to a gene. Germline V gene data show CDR1 as SGHTA and CDR2 as FQGNSA. This CDR3 is 15 amino acids long. In DNA, the CDR3 is TGTGCCAGCAGCGAAGCCGGGACAGGGCGCTACGAGCAGTACTTC. It specifies CASSEAGTGRYEQYF.

This clonotype was picked up a small number of times. V gene TRBV6-2 or TRBV6-3 combines with J gene TRBJ2-7; D perhaps matches TRBD2 (6 bases). Germline CDR1 MNHEY, CDR2 SVGEGT. The CDR3 consists of 14 residues. V was trimmed by 6 bases and J by 7 bases, leaving 19 bases between them. The CDR3, as DNA: TGTGCCAGCAGCAATGGGGGGACCGCACGGGAGCAGTACTTC. It specifies CASSNGGTAREQYF.

This clonotype has only a few counts. The rearrangement links TRBV20-1 to TRBJ1-6; 9 nucleotides align to TRBD1. The CDR3 consists of 16 residues. Trimming cost V 2 bases and J 5 bases; bases outside gene matches: 7. Germline CDR1 reads DFQATT; CDR2 reads SNEGSKA (reference sequence). The chain's CDR3 is CSARSRTGADNSPLHF. DNA of the CDR3: TGCAGTGCTAGATCCAGGACAGGGGCCGATAATTCACCCCTCCACTTT.

This clonotype was counted only a few times. The V call is TRBV7-9, the J call TRBJ2-1; TRBD2 is a possible D gene (5 bases). The CDR3 has 15 residues. The V end lost 5 bases, the J end lost 8 bases, and 19 bases lay between the germline ends. In germline, CDR1 is SEHNR, CDR2 FQNEAQ (reference sequence). This chain's CDR3 is CASSAKPVSSDEQFF. As DNA, the CDR3 is TGTGCCAGCAGCGCTAAGCCCGTTAGTAGCGATGAGCAGTTCTTC.

This clonotype was seen a few times. CDR3 sequence (DNA): TGTGCCAGCCGAACACAGGGGGAGCCCCAGCATTTT. Protein: CASRTQGEPQHF. V and J are TRBV28 and TRBJ1-5; TRBD1 matches 8 bases. Trimming at V came to 8 bases and at J to 8 bases, leaving 5 bases not matched to a gene. This CDR3 is built from 12 residues. Per the germline V gene, CDR1 is MDHEN and CDR2 is SYDVKM. Together with reference TRBV28 and TRBJ1-5, the CDR3 gives the full variable domain: DVKVTQSSRYLVKRTGEKVFLECVQDMDHENMFWYRQDPGLGLRLIYFSYDVKMKEKGDIPEGYSVSREKKERFSLILESASTNQTSMYLCASRTQGEPQHFGDGTRLSIL.

This sequence joins TRBV5-6 and TRBJ1-1, with D unclear. V lost 4 bases and J 1 base, leaving 17 bases between the germline ends. CDR1 is SGHDT, CDR2 YYEEEE, per germline. The CDR3 is made up of 16 amino acids. CDR3: CASSPRGGTTNTEAFF. As DNA, the CDR3 is TGTGCCAGCAGCCCTCGGGGAGGAACAACGAACACTGAAGCTTTCTTT.

This clonotype was observed a single time. The chain carries TRBV20-1 and TRBJ2-6; no reliable D call. The CDR3 contains 17 residues. The V and J ends lost 2 bases and 3 bases respectively, with 17 bases between them. The germline CDR1 and CDR2 sequences are DFQATT and SNEGSKA (reference sequence). CDR3 region: CSARSIWPRNGANVLTF. The CDR3 DNA follows: TGCAGTGCTAGATCCATCTGGCCCCGAAATGGGGCCAACGTCCTGACTTTC.